This T cell receptor beta chain was captured in a study of T-cell memory formation after mild COVID-19. The study, taken as a whole, reports: Largely, contracting CD4+ clones fell within CM and EM, and contracting CD8+ clones within EMRA.

Trimming removed 3 bases from V and 4 bases from J; junction bases left unmatched: 11. CDR1 and CDR2 (germline): DFQATT, SNEGSKA (reference sequence). This CDR3 has 16 amino acids. This clonotype came up many times. Its antigen remains unknown. TCRdb ran MiXCR on the 5' RACE reads and lists one entry per CDR3 protein. The table has approximately 45,000 distinct CDR3 sequences, over 6.5% seen once. Sequenced: PBMCs or a T cell subset sorted from them (not recorded which). This chain uses TRBV20-1 with TRBJ2-5; TRBD2 aligns across 10 bases. This clonotype was sampled from an adult who had mild COVID-19 (a few samples of this study predate the infection). Cell type and time point are not known. Here the CDR3 DNA reads TGCAGTGCTAGTCCTTGGACTAGCGGAGTGGTAGAGACCCAGTACTTC. It is translated as CSASPWTSGVVETQYF.